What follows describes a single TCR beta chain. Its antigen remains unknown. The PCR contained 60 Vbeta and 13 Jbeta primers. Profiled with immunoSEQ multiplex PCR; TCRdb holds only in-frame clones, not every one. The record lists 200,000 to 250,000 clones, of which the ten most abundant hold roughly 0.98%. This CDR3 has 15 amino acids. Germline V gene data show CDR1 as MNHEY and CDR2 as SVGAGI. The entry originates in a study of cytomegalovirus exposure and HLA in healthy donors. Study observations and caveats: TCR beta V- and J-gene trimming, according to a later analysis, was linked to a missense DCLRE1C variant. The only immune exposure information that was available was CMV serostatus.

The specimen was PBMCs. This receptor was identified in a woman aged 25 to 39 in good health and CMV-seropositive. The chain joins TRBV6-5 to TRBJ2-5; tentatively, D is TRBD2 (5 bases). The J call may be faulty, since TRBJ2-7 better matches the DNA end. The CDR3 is CASSYPGRYPYEQYF. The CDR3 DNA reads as TGTGCCAGCAGTTACCCGGGAAGGTATCCCTACGAGCAGTACTTC.